The clone carrying this T cell receptor beta chain appeared a few times. Its antigen is not known. MiXCR was run by TCRdb on the 5' RACE reads, yielding one entry per CDR3 protein. Of 150,000 to 200,000 distinct CDR3 sequences listed, approximately 10% are singletons. This sample was taken from a study of T-cell memory formation after mild COVID-19. Study conclusions and caveats: Later expanders leaned CD4+, whereas clones that contracted between day 15 and 85 were balanced CD4/CD8. Second-wave clones reaching peak frequency on day 37 lacked confirmed SARS-CoV-2 specificity.

The sequenced material came from PBMCs or a T cell subset sorted from them (not recorded which). The TCR comes from a man aged 18 to 29 who had mild COVID-19 (a few samples of this study predate the infection). Cell type and time point are not known.

CDR3 loop: CSAQGVPNYGYTF. In DNA form, the CDR3 reads TGCAGTGCTCAGGGGGTCCCTAACTATGGCTACACCTTC. The gene calls are TRBV20-1 and TRBJ1-2, with 7 bases fitting TRBD1. The V gene end was trimmed by 5 bases and the J gene end by 0 bases; junction bases not matched to a gene: 3. Germline V CDR1 and CDR2: DFQATT, SNEGSKA (reference sequence). CDR3 length: 13 amino acids.